Shown below are 26 T cell receptor beta chains from a single sample sequenced in a study of human T cells and chemical hapten exposure listed by TCRdb under 2021. Receptors were amplified or captured by RACE. Sequenced on a NextSeq 500. TCRdb reprocessed the public reads (quality trimming at Q25 with fastp, clone calling with MiXCR) and kept in-frame beta chains. Merged by CDR3 protein, the rows form single entries marked with the most common genes and DNA. The sample table records tens of thousands of distinct CDR3 sequences; about 9.4% of these occur just once. The ten largest clones capture approximately 1.4% of the sample. Sample time point, as interpreted from the label and publication: patch test 1, 2 weeks after DPC sensitization. The treatment or condition label for this specimen denotes: therapeutic diphenylcyclopropenone sensitization with weekly scalp DPC. The material sequenced was whole blood, taken in connection with sensitization to the hapten diphenylcyclopropenone (DPC). The receptors derive from a woman between 50 and 59 years old with alopecia areata. Some clones in this sample may be carry-over from other donors' samples.

This clonotype was seen a handful of times. V is TRBV7-6 and J is TRBJ2-5, with D maybe TRBD2 (6 bases). V dropped 3 bases and J dropped 6 bases, with 20 bases sitting between them. The CDR3 spans 16 residues. The V gene's germline CDR1 is SGHVS and CDR2 FNYEAQ. DNA for the CDR3: TGTGCCAGCAGCTTCAACTTCCCGGCTGGGGGGAAGACCCAGTACTTC. This codes for CASSFNFPAGGKTQYF.

This sequence joins TRBV5-6 and TRBJ2-7; D may correspond to TRBD1 or TRBD2 (5 bases each). Trimming pared 6 bases from V and 0 bases from J, leaving 16 bases between. Germline V gene lookup returns CDR1 SGHDT and CDR2 YYEEEE. The CDR3 is 15 residues long. This CDR3 reads CASTGRSTHSYEQYF. CDR3 bases: TGTGCCAGCACGGGACGAAGCACCCACTCCTACGAGCAGTACTTC.

This clonotype was counted between two and nine times. The chain joins TRBV30 to TRBJ2-7; TRBD1 or TRBD2 may be the D gene (5 bases each). In germline, CDR1 is GTSNPN, CDR2 SVGIG (reference sequence). This CDR3 has 12 residues. The V and J ends lost 5 bases and 6 bases respectively, with 14 bases between them. The CDR3 DNA follows: TGTGCCTGGGGGGCTACCGGAGGCGAGCAGTACTTC. Translated, it gives CAWGATGGEQYF.

The J gene is TRBJ1-6, the V gene TRBV3-1; TRBD1 matches 9 bases. V lost 4 bases, J lost 8 bases, and 3 bases stayed unmatched. Germline lookup yields CDR1 LGHDT and CDR2 YNNKEL (reference sequence). The CDR3 totals 14 residues. In DNA form, the CDR3 reads TGTGCCAGCAGCCCCGGGACAGGGTATTCACCCCTCCACTTT. Translated, it gives CASSPGTGYSPLHF.

This clonotype was picked up many times. The chain combines TRBV18 with TRBJ2-7; D unresolved. Germline V gene data show CDR1 as KGHSH and CDR2 as LQKENI. The CDR3 extends over 11 amino acids. Trimming removed 3 bases at V and 5 bases at J, with 5 bases between. CDR3 amino acids: CASSPGDEQYF. In DNA form, the CDR3 reads TGTGCCAGCTCACCCGGCGACGAGCAGTACTTC.

This clonotype has only a few counts. The chain combines TRBV18 with TRBJ1-2, with 10 bases lining up with TRBD1. CDR3 length: 14 residues. Germline CDR1 KGHSH, CDR2 LQKENI. The V gene end was trimmed by 3 bases and the J gene end by 6 bases; junction bases not matched to a gene: 4. CDR3 loop: CASSPAGTGDGYTF. CDR3 in DNA: TGTGCCAGCTCACCCGCCGGGACAGGGGATGGCTACACCTTC.

This clonotype was counted between two and nine times. V is TRBV19 and J is TRBJ2-1; 16 bases are a match to TRBD2. This CDR3 contains 15 residues. Germline V gene data show CDR1 as LNHDA and CDR2 as SQIVND (reference sequence). With 10 bases clipped from V and 10 bases from J, the junction kept 10 bases outside the gene matches. The CDR3 nucleotides read TGTGCCACTACGGGACTAGCGGGAGGGCCGGGAGAGCAGTTCTTC. Residues: CATTGLAGGPGEQFF.

The chain is built from TRBV11-1 and TRBJ2-7; 7 bases map to TRBD1. The germline V gene has CDR1 SGHAT and CDR2 FQDESV (reference sequence). This CDR3 spans 14 amino acids. Trimming at V came to 5 bases and at J to 7 bases, leaving 11 bases not matched to a gene. CDR3 nucleotide sequence: TGTGCCAGCAGCGTTACAGGGGTCCGGGGAGAGCAGTACTTC. It encodes CASSVTGVRGEQYF.

This clonotype turned up a few times. The V call is TRBV10-3, the J call TRBJ2-7; 9 bases line up with TRBD1. Per germline, CDR1 ENHRY and CDR2 SYGVKD. V dropped 0 bases and J dropped 4; count of bases not matched to a gene: 4. This CDR3 spans 15 amino acids. The CDR3 DNA reads TGTGCCATCAGTGAGTCGTGGGACAGGGTGTACGAGCAGTACTTC. Protein: CAISESWDRVYEQYF.

The chain is built from TRBV29-1 and TRBJ1-4, with D maybe TRBD1 (6 bases). Per the germline V gene, CDR1 is SQVTM and CDR2 is ANQGSEA. The CDR3 consists of 14 residues. The V and J ends lost 4 bases and 4 bases respectively, with 13 bases between them. CDR3 bases: TGCAGCGTTGGTTTTGGACAGAGTAATGAAAAACTGTTTTTT. This encodes CSVGFGQSNEKLFF.

The V call is TRBV20-1, the J call TRBJ2-7, with a weak D call TRBD1 (6 bases). Germline V lookup: CDR1 DFQATT, CDR2 SNEGSKA (reference sequence). The CDR3 has 14 amino acids. Deletions cut 0 bases from V and 6 bases from J, with 15 bases between. The DNA for the CDR3 is TGCAGTGCTAGAGAGGACATGTTAGGGGGCGAGCAGTACTTC. This codes for CSAREDMLGGEQYF.

The chain links TRBV28 to TRBJ1-5, with D perhaps TRBD1 (5 bases). Germline-derived CDR1 and CDR2 are MDHEN and SYDVKM. The CDR3 is made up of 13 amino acids. V dropped 4 bases and J dropped 5 bases, with 9 bases sitting between them. The CDR3 spells CASSSGGYQPQHF. CDR3 bases: TGTGCCAGCAGTTCGGGGGGATATCAGCCCCAGCATTTT.

The gene calls are TRBV10-3 and TRBJ2-3; 8 bases match TRBD2. After removal of 2 bases from V and 2 bases from J, the junction contained 6 bases not matched to a gene. Looked up from germline, CDR1 is ENHRY and CDR2 is SYGVKD. The CDR3 loop spans 16 amino acids. CDR3 region: CAISEKVAGFTDTQYF. DNA for the CDR3: TGTGCCATCAGTGAGAAGGTAGCGGGGTTCACAGATACGCAGTATTTT.

V and J are TRBV7-6 and TRBJ2-1; D is unresolved. Trimming removed 7 bases at V and 7 bases at J, with 11 bases between. CDR1 and CDR2 (germline): SGHVS, FNYEAQ. The CDR3 covers 12 residues. DNA of the CDR3: TGTGCCAGCAAGACTGGCAGGAATGAGCAGTTCTTC. Protein product: CASKTGRNEQFF. Full variable domain (remainder filled in from reference TRBV7-6 and TRBJ2-1): GAGVSQSPRYKVTKRGQDVALRCDPISGHVSLYWYRQALGQGPEFLTYFNYEAQQDKSGLPNDRFSAERPEGSISTLTIQRTEQRDSAMYRCASKTGRNEQFFGPGTRLTVL.

The chain combines TRBV6-6 with TRBJ1-4; 7 bases map to TRBD1. This CDR3 comprises 16 residues. The junction had 7 bases not matched to a gene; V was cut back by 2 bases and J by 4 bases. From germline, CDR1 is MNHNY and CDR2 SVGAGI (reference sequence). The CDR3 region is CASSYVPGQLNEKLFF. For the CDR3, the DNA is TGTGCCAGCAGTTACGTTCCGGGACAGCTTAATGAAAAACTGTTTTTT.

This clonotype has ten or more counts. The chain is built from TRBV12-3 or TRBV12-4 and TRBJ1-4; no definite D call. This CDR3 has 13 residues. V lost 3 bases to trimming and J lost 7 bases, with 9 bases between them. CDR3 sequence: CASSLNLGEKLFF. For the CDR3, the DNA is TGTGCCAGCAGTTTGAACCTGGGTGAAAAACTGTTTTTT.

This clonotype was detected many times. The chain is built from TRBV7-8 and TRBJ2-7; D uncertain. The V end lost 5 bases, the J end lost 2 bases, and 13 bases lay between the germline ends. CDR1 is SGHVS, CDR2 FQNEAQ, per germline. The CDR3 extends over 14 amino acids. The CDR3 region has the DNA TGTGCCAGCAGCGCCGTAGGTGCCCCCTACGAGCAGTACTTC. It codes for CASSAVGAPYEQYF.

This rearrangement joins TRBV12-3 or TRBV12-4 to TRBJ2-7, with D tentatively TRBD2 (5 bases). CDR3 length: 12 amino acids. V was clipped by 3 bases and J by 2 bases, with 5 bases between them. CDR3 in DNA: TGTGCCAGCAGTTTCGGGGCCTACGAGCAGTACTTC. It translates to CASSFGAYEQYF.

This clonotype has a count of ten or more. This chain joins TRBV5-1 and TRBJ2-2; possibly TRBD2 for D (6 bases). The V and J ends lost 10 bases and 2 bases respectively, with 15 bases between them. The CDR3 has 14 residues. The germline V gene has CDR1 SGHRS and CDR2 YFSETQ. The CDR3 spells CAGSNSGNTGELFF. The CDR3 DNA reads as TGCGCCGGGTCGAATAGCGGTAACACCGGGGAGCTGTTTTTT. Based on the CDR3 plus reference TRBV5-1 and TRBJ2-2, the full variable domain is KAGVTQTPRYLIKTRGQQVTLSCSPISGHRSVSWYQQTPGQGLQFLFEYFSETQRNKGNFPGRFSGRQFSNSRSEMNVSTLELGDSALYLCAGSNSGNTGELFFGEGSRLTVL.

CDR3 sequence (DNA): TGCAGTGCTAGGGACGGTCTCTACAATGAGCAGTTCTTC. Translation gives CSARDGLYNEQFF. The chain employs TRBV20-1 and TRBJ2-1; D remains unclear. V lost 3 bases and J lost 3, with 9 bases in between. This CDR3 comprises 13 residues. CDR1 is DFQATT, CDR2 SNEGSKA, per germline (reference sequence).

This clonotype was seen a handful of times. The chain employs TRBV5-1 and TRBJ2-2; TRBD2 might be the D (6 bases). Germline V gene data show CDR1 as SGHRS and CDR2 as YFSETQ. Trimming stripped 4 bases from V and 6 bases from J, with 16 bases between. This CDR3 contains 15 residues. The CDR3 loop reads CASSVAVQGAGELFF. In nucleotides, the CDR3 is TGCGCCAGCAGCGTAGCGGTTCAAGGCGCCGGGGAGCTGTTTTTT.

Many counts were recorded for this clonotype. The chain has TRBV5-1 and TRBJ2-3; D uncertain. Germline-derived CDR1 and CDR2 are SGHRS and YFSETQ. This CDR3 has 14 residues. Trimming took 4 bases from V and 15 from J, leaving 24 bases between them. CDR3 residues: CASSLSTPPGLAYF. CDR3 DNA: TGCGCCAGCAGCCTATCGACACCTCCGGGTCTTGCCTATTTT.

This clonotype was counted between two and nine times. This chain links TRBV20-1 with TRBJ1-4; TRBD1 aligns across 8 bases. The CDR3 has 15 residues. V lost 3 bases, J lost 8 bases, and 11 bases stayed unmatched. CDR1 and CDR2 (germline): DFQATT, SNEGSKA (reference sequence). The CDR3 sequence is CSASRLTGVVEKLFF. CDR3 sequence (DNA): TGCAGTGCTAGCCGGCTGACAGGGGTAGTCGAAAAACTGTTTTTT.

Notes on this clonotype: The germline gene is not matched at one end of the junction; a read error may be the cause. CDR3 residues: CASSGGRASGAGTDTQYF. CDR3 nucleotide sequence: TGTGCCAGCAGCGGAGGGAGGGCTAGCGGGGCCGGCACAGATACGCAGTATTTC. This chain uses TRBV9 with TRBJ2-3, with 9 positions matching TRBD2. The CDR3 runs to 18 residues. From germline, CDR1 is SGDLS and CDR2 YYNGEE.

This clonotype was seen more than once but under ten times. This chain connects TRBV7-6 to TRBJ2-5; 7 bases are shared with TRBD1. Trimming at V came to 5 bases and at J to 3 bases, leaving 9 bases not matched to a gene. CDR3 length equals 15 residues. In germline, CDR1 is SGHVS, CDR2 FNYEAQ. The CDR3 coding sequence is TGTGCCAGCAGCACTTCCGGGACAGCCAAAGAGACCCAGTACTTC. Encoded protein: CASSTSGTAKETQYF.

This clonotype has at least ten counts. The chain has TRBV29-1 and TRBJ2-7; 8 nucleotides line up with TRBD2. CDR3 length: 14 residues. V trimming: 6 bases; J trimming: 5 bases; junction bases outside the gene matches: 12. Germline V gene data show CDR1 as SQVTM and CDR2 as ANQGSEA. The CDR3 spells CSVSGGGRSNEQYF. CDR3 nucleotide sequence: TGCAGCGTGAGTGGGGGCGGGAGGTCCAACGAGCAGTACTTC.